Presented here are 27 T cell receptor beta chains from one specimen sequenced in a study of T-cell reconstitution after alpha-beta-depleted transplantation in children. Unique molecular identifiers were built into the TCRbeta library. From the PCR reads, TCRdb called clonotypes with MiXCR, one entry per CDR3 protein. The table lists 330,000 or so distinct CDR3 sequences, about a tenth of them singletons, with 2% to 3% in the top ten. The sample in question was PBMCs from the stem cell graft donor, obtained from the stem cell graft. The receptors stem from a human donor who donated a stem cell graft to a child with acute lymphoblastic leukemia.

This clonotype appeared many times. The chain links TRBV28 to TRBJ1-5; no firm D call. V was pared by 6 bases and J by 0 bases, with 15 bases between. CDR1 is MDHEN, CDR2 SYDVKM, per germline. The CDR3 spans 16 residues. The DNA for the CDR3 is TGTGCCAGCAGCAGACTCCGACGGTTTAGCAATCAGCCCCAGCATTTT. Its protein is CASSRLRRFSNQPQHF. Full variable domain (outside the CDR3, taken from reference TRBV28 and TRBJ1-5): DVKVTQSSRYLVKRTGEKVFLECVQDMDHENMFWYRQDPGLGLRLIYFSYDVKMKEKGDIPEGYSVSREKKERFSLILESASTNQTSMYLCASSRLRRFSNQPQHFGDGTRLSIL.

V and J are TRBV30 and TRBJ1-1; D unresolved. Trimming took off 0 bases at V and 7 bases at J, with 9 bases between the two ends. Germline CDR1 is GTSNPN and CDR2 is SVGIG (reference sequence). This CDR3 is 12 amino acids long. The CDR3 spells CAWSVRGIEAFF. The CDR3 DNA sequence: TGTGCCTGGAGTGTAAGAGGGATTGAAGCTTTCTTT.

The gene calls are TRBV27 and TRBJ1-2; TRBD1 matches 8 bases. V gave up 6 bases and J gave up 6 bases; unmatched junction bases: 6. This CDR3 has 13 residues. Germline CDR1 and CDR2: MNHEY and SMNVEV (reference sequence). CDR3 loop: CASSPTGGNGYTF. CDR3 coding DNA: TGTGCCAGCAGCCCCACAGGGGGGAATGGCTACACCTTC.

This clonotype was detected a few times. The chain employs TRBV9 and TRBJ2-2, with 7 bases that match TRBD2. The CDR3 sequence is 16 residues long. CDR1 is SGDLS and CDR2 is YYNGEE in the germline V gene. J was trimmed by 1 base and V by 3 bases; bases with no gene match: 6. The CDR3 DNA reads as TGTGCCAGCAGCGCCCGGACTAGTAAGAACACCGGGGAGCTGTTTTTT. As protein: CASSARTSKNTGELFF.

V is TRBV7-9 and J is TRBJ1-2; D is unclear. The germline V gene encodes CDR1 SEHNR and CDR2 FQNEAQ (reference sequence). V was clipped by 4 bases and J by 7 bases, with 10 bases between them. This CDR3 contains 12 residues. In nucleotides, the CDR3 is TGTGCCAGCAGCTCAGGCACAGTTGGCTACACCTTC. Translation: CASSSGTVGYTF.

The chain couples TRBV27 to TRBJ2-1; 9 bases are shared with TRBD1. V trimming: 6 bases; J trimming: 3 bases; junction bases outside the gene matches: 6. The CDR3 has 15 amino acids. The germline V gene has CDR1 MNHEY and CDR2 SMNVEV (reference sequence). The CDR3 DNA follows: TGTGCCAGCAGACCCGGGACAGGGATCTACAATGAGCAGTTCTTC. Its protein is CASRPGTGIYNEQFF.

The sample holds a few counts of this clonotype. The gene calls are TRBV3-1 and TRBJ2-7, with 9 bases identical to TRBD2. Germline loops: CDR1 LGHDT, CDR2 YNNKEL (reference sequence). This CDR3 has 14 amino acids. V shed 4 bases, J shed 7 bases, and the junction held 8 bases outside the gene matches. This chain's CDR3 is CASSPIGTSYEQYF. The DNA for the CDR3 is TGTGCCAGCAGCCCGATCGGGACTAGCTATGAGCAGTACTTC.

This clonotype was seen a handful of times. The CDR3 DNA reads TGTGCCAGCAGCTTAGCAGCGGGAGAAGGTGAGCAGTACTTC. Translating gives CASSLAAGEGEQYF. The rearrangement links TRBV7-6 to TRBJ2-7, with 8 nucleotides matching TRBD2. V dropped 0 bases and J dropped 7; count of bases not matched to a gene: 5. CDR1 and CDR2 (germline): SGHVS, FNYEAQ. The CDR3 is 14 residues long. The whole variable domain, filled in from reference TRBV7-6 and TRBJ2-7, reads GAGVSQSPRYKVTKRGQDVALRCDPISGHVSLYWYRQALGQGPEFLTYFNYEAQQDKSGLPNDRFSAERPEGSISTLTIQRTEQRDSAMYRCASSLAAGEGEQYFGPGTRLTVT.

The genes are TRBV29-1 and TRBJ1-1; D remains ambiguous. V was pared by 3 bases and J by 0 bases, with 8 bases between. This CDR3 has 13 amino acids. Germline lookup yields CDR1 SQVTM and CDR2 ANQGSEA. CDR3 nucleotides: TGCAGCGTTGAGTATACCATGAACACTGAAGCTTTCTTT. Translated: CSVEYTMNTEAFF.

V and J are TRBV10-3 and TRBJ2-2, with D possibly TRBD2 on 6 matching bases. The V and J ends lost 6 bases and 5 bases respectively, with 13 bases between them. Germline V gene sequence: CDR1 ENHRY, CDR2 SYGVKD. The CDR3 has 14 residues. CDR3 sequence (DNA): TGTGCCATCAGGGACTACCGGAGAACCGGGGAGCTGTTTTTT. Protein product: CAIRDYRRTGELFF.

This sequence joins TRBV12-3 or TRBV12-4 and TRBJ2-7; no clear D gene. Trimming cost V 6 bases and J 0 bases, with 21 bases left between them. CDR3 length: 17 amino acids. CDR3 amino acids: CASSMSPILSSSYEQYF. CDR3 sequence (DNA): TGTGCCAGCAGCATGTCCCCCATACTATCTAGCTCCTACGAGCAGTACTTC.

This clonotype was picked up a small number of times. The chain carries TRBV5-1 and TRBJ2-3, with 8 bases matching TRBD2. CDR1 SGHRS and CDR2 YFSETQ come from the germline V gene. With V trimmed by 0 bases and J by 4 bases, 7 bases remained unmatched. The CDR3 length is 16 residues. DNA of the CDR3: TGCGCCAGCAGCTTGGCCGGGAGGGTGGCCGCAGATACGCAGTATTTT. It yields the protein CASSLAGRVAADTQYF. The variable domain in full, completed from reference TRBV5-1 and TRBJ2-3, reads KAGVTQTPRYLIKTRGQQVTLSCSPISGHRSVSWYQQTPGQGLQFLFEYFSETQRNKGNFPGRFSGRQFSNSRSEMNVSTLELGDSALYLCASSLAGRVAADTQYFGPGTRLTVL.

This clonotype was recorded at least ten times. The chain has TRBV15 and TRBJ2-5; no reliable D call. Trimming shortened V by 5 bases and J by 4 bases, and 11 bases separated the two germline ends. Germline V gene sequence: CDR1 LNHNV, CDR2 YYDKDF (reference sequence). The CDR3 totals 13 residues. The CDR3: CATSARDGETQYF. The CDR3 coding sequence is TGTGCCACCAGCGCACGAGATGGAGAGACCCAGTACTTC.

The chain joins TRBV5-1 to TRBJ2-2, with 11 bases aligning to TRBD2. There are 20 residues in the CDR3. CDR1 and CDR2 (germline): SGHRS, YFSETQ. V lost 4 bases, J lost 0 bases, and 14 bases stayed unmatched. The CDR3 loop is CASSVPGLADSFANTGELFF. The CDR3 nucleotides are TGCGCCAGCAGCGTCCCGGGACTAGCGGACTCGTTCGCGAACACCGGGGAGCTGTTTTTT.

This sequence joins TRBV28 and TRBJ1-1; perhaps TRBD1 as D (5 bases). Germline CDR1 reads MDHEN; CDR2 reads SYDVKM. Trimming stripped 6 bases from V and 10 bases from J, with 15 bases between. The CDR3 contains 12 residues. CDR3 in DNA: TGTGCCAGCAGGTCGGACACGGGGAGAGCTTTCTTT. Its protein product is CASRSDTGRAFF.

This clonotype was counted at least ten times. The chain combines TRBV20-1 with TRBJ2-5, with D perhaps given as TRBD1 or TRBD2 (6 bases each). The CDR3 runs to 15 residues. In germline, CDR1 is DFQATT, CDR2 SNEGSKA (reference sequence). Trimming shortened V by 6 bases and J by 5 bases, and 22 bases separated the two germline ends. In nucleotides, the CDR3 is TGCAGTGCCCCTACCCCCCGGGGGCCAGGGGAGACCCAGTACTTC. The encoded protein is CSAPTPRGPGETQYF.

Only a few counts were recorded for this clonotype. This chain links TRBV29-1 with TRBJ2-7; 7 positions agree with TRBD1. CDR1 SQVTM and CDR2 ANQGSEA come from the germline V gene. This CDR3 is 14 amino acids long. Trimming at V came to 0 bases and at J to 4 bases, leaving 6 bases not matched to a gene. CDR3 nucleotide sequence: TGCAGCGTTGAAGACAGACAGGGATCATACGAGCAGTACTTC. Its translation: CSVEDRQGSYEQYF.

This clonotype was detected ten times or more. The rearrangement uses TRBV11-2 and TRBJ2-3, with D possibly matching TRBD2 (5 bases). This CDR3 contains 15 residues. Deletions cut 0 bases from V and 0 bases from J, with 7 bases between. CDR1 is SGHAT and CDR2 is FQNNGV in the germline V gene. The CDR3 here is CASSLDSGSTDTQYF. As DNA, the CDR3 is TGTGCCAGCAGCTTAGATTCGGGGAGCACAGATACGCAGTATTTT. The whole variable domain, filled in from reference TRBV11-2 and TRBJ2-3, reads EAGVAQSPRYKIIEKRQSVAFWCNPISGHATLYWYQQILGQGPKLLIQFQNNGVVDDSQLPKDRFSAERLKGVDSTLKIQPAKLEDSAVYLCASSLDSGSTDTQYFGPGTRLTVL.

The sample holds a few counts of this clonotype. The chain employs TRBV5-1 and TRBJ2-1; TRBD2 agrees at 14 bases. This CDR3 region has 19 residues. V shed 4 bases, J shed 0 bases, and the junction held 9 bases outside the gene matches. CDR1 and CDR2 (germline): SGHRS, YFSETQ. CDR3 sequence reads: CASSTGTSGSGPSYNEQFF. The CDR3 coding sequence is TGCGCCAGCAGCACAGGGACTAGCGGGAGTGGGCCCTCCTACAATGAGCAGTTCTTC. The full variable domain, completed using reference TRBV5-1 and TRBJ2-1, is KAGVTQTPRYLIKTRGQQVTLSCSPISGHRSVSWYQQTPGQGLQFLFEYFSETQRNKGNFPGRFSGRQFSNSRSEMNVSTLELGDSALYLCASSTGTSGSGPSYNEQFFGPGTRLTVL.

The CDR3 DNA reads TGTGCCAGCAGCCAACAGACAGGGGCTGGAAACACCATATATTTT. The encoded protein is CASSQQTGAGNTIYF. The chain has TRBV3-1 and TRBJ1-3, with TRBD1 matching over 8 bases. CDR1 is LGHDT, CDR2 YNNKEL, per germline (reference sequence). The V and J ends lost 2 bases and 2 bases, in that order; junction bases with no gene match: 2. This CDR3 spans 15 amino acids.

The rearrangement links TRBV29-1 to TRBJ2-7; 9 bases are a match to TRBD1. The V and J ends lost 6 bases and 4 bases, in that order; junction bases with no gene match: 10. Germline values: CDR1 SQVTM, CDR2 ANQGSEA. The CDR3 extends over 14 amino acids. The CDR3 loop is CSVRPGQGPYEQYF. CDR3 in DNA: TGCAGCGTACGCCCGGGACAGGGTCCATACGAGCAGTACTTC.

The table lists this clonotype with a few counts. This chain uses TRBV6-5 with TRBJ1-6; D gene uncertain. V was trimmed by 2 bases and J by 9 bases, leaving 17 bases between them. The CDR3 has 16 residues. Looked up from germline, CDR1 is MNHEY and CDR2 is SVGAGI. The CDR3, as DNA: TGTGCCAGCAGTTACGAGAGGGCACCAAGGGTTTCACCCCTCCACTTT. Translated, it gives CASSYERAPRVSPLHF.

This clonotype was counted a few times. The chain links TRBV5-5 to TRBJ2-7, with a tentative D call TRBD1 (5 bases). The CDR3 runs to 14 residues. Trimming shortened V by 4 bases and J by 5 bases, and 16 bases separated the two germline ends. Germline CDR1 and CDR2: SGHKS and YYEKEE (reference sequence). This chain's CDR3 is CASSQGPRLDEQYF. The CDR3 region has the DNA TGTGCCAGCAGCCAGGGCCCTCGCTTAGACGAGCAGTACTTC.

This clonotype was picked up many times. The chain links TRBV5-1 to TRBJ2-1, with D possibly being TRBD1 or TRBD2 (5 bases each). The CDR3 covers 15 residues. V gave up 4 bases and J gave up 0 bases, with 11 bases separating them. In germline, CDR1 is SGHRS, CDR2 YFSETQ. Here the CDR3 DNA reads TGCGCCAGCAGCCCCGTGAGGGGCTCCTACAATGAGCAGTTCTTC. It yields the protein CASSPVRGSYNEQFF. The full variable domain, completed using reference TRBV5-1 and TRBJ2-1, is KAGVTQTPRYLIKTRGQQVTLSCSPISGHRSVSWYQQTPGQGLQFLFEYFSETQRNKGNFPGRFSGRQFSNSRSEMNVSTLELGDSALYLCASSPVRGSYNEQFFGPGTRLTVL.

The chain links TRBV27 to TRBJ2-5; D possibly corresponds to TRBD2 (5 bases). The ends were cut back, 5 bases at V and 0 bases at J, with 10 bases in the middle. Germline V CDR1 and CDR2: MNHEY, SMNVEV (reference sequence). The CDR3 has 14 amino acids. CDR3 nucleotide sequence: TGTGCCAGCAGTCCCATGGACTACCAAGAGACCCAGTACTTC. The encoded protein is CASSPMDYQETQYF.

This clonotype appeared many times. CDR3 nucleotides: TGTGCCAGCAGCTCGGGACTCCGAAGAGGTGAGCAGTTCTTC. This sequence encodes CASSSGLRRGEQFF. The rearrangement links TRBV7-2 to TRBJ2-1; TRBD2 might be the D (6 bases). V lost 4 bases and J lost 9, with 16 bases in between. There are 14 residues in the CDR3. Germline V lookup: CDR1 SGHTA, CDR2 FQGNSA. The whole variable domain, filled in from reference TRBV7-2 and TRBJ2-1, reads GAGVSQSPSNKVTEKGKDVELRCDPISGHTALYWYRQSLGQGLEFLIYFQGNSAPDKSGLPSDRFSAERTGGSVSTLTIQRTQQEDSAVYLCASSSGLRRGEQFFGPGTRLTVL.

This clonotype was detected many times. The V call is TRBV28, the J call TRBJ1-2; D unclear. V was pared by 7 bases and J by 4 bases, with 13 bases between. The CDR3 runs 13 residues. Germline lookup yields CDR1 MDHEN and CDR2 SYDVKM. The CDR3, as DNA: TGTGCCAGCACCCTCGGTCGGACCTATGGCTACACCTTC. It is translated as CASTLGRTYGYTF.